The 5 T cell receptor beta chains reported below all come from one sample, sequenced in a study of blood T cell repertoires in COVID-19. TCRdb's copy holds only in-frame clones and misses some; the assay was immunoSEQ multiplex PCR. Of about 500,000 clones listed, around 90% were seen once; the top ten hold about 8%. The sequencing input was peripheral blood. These receptor sequences come from a woman in her 50s with COVID-19, enrolled during active disease.

This chain uses TRBV3-1 (or the pseudogene TRBV3-2) with TRBJ2-3, with a weak D call TRBD2 (5 bases). The CDR3 has 16 amino acids. Trimming left V 1 base short and J 3 bases short, with 14 bases between. Germline assignment: CDR1 LGHDT and CDR2 YNNKEL (reference sequence). The CDR3 loop is CASSQVVTKGTDTQYF. Written as DNA, the CDR3 is TGTGCCAGCAGCCAAGTCGTGACTAAGGGTACAGATACGCAGTATTTT.

J is TRBJ2-3 and V is TRBV6-5; unclear D gene. This CDR3 contains 12 residues. CDR1 is MNHEY and CDR2 is SVGAGI in the germline V gene. Trimming removed 5 bases at V and 6 bases at J, with 9 bases between. Here the CDR3 reads CASSKQWDTQYF. The CDR3 DNA sequence: TGTGCCAGCAGTAAACAGTGGGATACGCAGTATTTT.

The chain recombines TRBV11-2 with TRBJ2-3, with a possible D match to TRBD1 (6 bases). In germline, CDR1 is SGHAT, CDR2 FQNNGV. This CDR3 contains 15 residues. The germline V and J ends were trimmed by 3 bases and 2 bases, with 12 bases remaining between them. CDR3 sequence: CASSLWGLSTDTQYF. As DNA, the CDR3 is TGTGCCAGCAGCTTGTGGGGGCTGTCCACAGATACGCAGTATTTT.

The J gene is TRBJ2-3, the V gene TRBV24-1; 9 bases are shared with TRBD2. CDR1 KGHDR and CDR2 SFDVKD come from the germline V gene. V shed 5 bases and J 2 bases; nucleotides not matched to a gene: 10. The CDR3 loop spans 17 amino acids. CDR3 nucleotides: TGTGCCACCAGTGCCCCCCGGACTAGCGCTTCCACAGATACGCAGTATTTT. Encoded protein: CATSAPRTSASTDTQYF.

Note on this clone: At the DNA level, this CDR3 is encoded by other sequences in the same sample as well. The V and J genes are TRBV9 and TRBJ1-1; D is unresolved. Germline CDR1 SGDLS, CDR2 YYNGEE. This CDR3 comprises 12 residues. With 3 bases removed from V and 1 base from J, the gap between germline ends came to 4 bases. The DNA of the CDR3 is TGTGCCAGCAGCGCAGGGAACACTGAAGCTTTCTTT. Translated, it gives CASSAGNTEAFF. Full variable domain (rest looked up from reference TRBV9 and TRBJ1-1): DSGVTQTPKHLITATGQRVTLRCSPRSGDLSVYWYQQSLDQGLQFLIQYYNGEERAKGNILERFSAQQFPDLHSELNLSSLELGDSALYFCASSAGNTEAFFGQGTRLTVV.